The 6 T cell receptor beta chains listed next were all sequenced from one sample in a study of blood T cell repertoires in COVID-19. This table comes from immunoSEQ multiplex PCR, and its TCRdb copy is limited to in-frame clones, with some not included. The profile shows about 68,000 clones, more than 65% of them singletons. The sequenced sample was peripheral blood. The receptors come from a woman in her forties or fifties with acute or convalescent COVID-19.

The chain couples TRBV19 to TRBJ1-2; 11 nucleotides agree with TRBD1. There are 14 residues in the CDR3. CDR1 is LNHDA and CDR2 is SQIVND in the germline V gene (reference sequence). V shed 3 bases and J 5 bases; nucleotides not matched to a gene: 2. CDR3 protein: CASSMGDRGYGYTF. The CDR3 DNA sequence: TGTGCCAGTAGTATGGGGGACAGGGGGTATGGCTACACCTTC.

This clone was recorded once. The V and J genes are TRBV28 and TRBJ2-2; a weak D match, TRBD2 (6 bases). V lost 5 bases to trimming and J lost 6 bases, with 19 bases between them. CDR3 length: 16 residues. Per the germline V gene, CDR1 is MDHEN and CDR2 is SYDVKM. The CDR3 protein is CASSPGGRGNAGELFF. The CDR3 coding sequence is TGTGCCAGCAGTCCCGGGGGACGGGGTAACGCCGGGGAGCTGTTTTTT.

This chain connects TRBV3-1 (or the pseudogene TRBV3-2) to TRBJ1-1; no firm D call. The V and J ends lost 0 bases and 3 bases respectively, with 11 bases between them. Germline V gene sequence: CDR1 LGHDT, CDR2 YNNKEL (reference sequence). The CDR3 contains 15 residues. The CDR3 region has the DNA TGTGCCAGCAGCCAAGATGTGTGGAGGGACACTGAAGCTTTCTTT. Residues: CASSQDVWRDTEAFF.

The chain uses TRBV28 and TRBJ2-1; 10 positions match TRBD2. Trimming removed 6 bases from V and 6 bases from J; junction bases left unmatched: 8. CDR1 and CDR2 from the germline V gene are MDHEN and SYDVKM. The CDR3 is 15 residues long. The CDR3 DNA is TGTGCCAGCAGCCCAGCGGGAGGGCCCACCAATGAGCAGTTCTTC. Amino acids: CASSPAGGPTNEQFF.

This clone has just a few counts. The chain couples TRBV19 to TRBJ2-3; 8 bases map to TRBD2. The CDR3 totals 16 residues. Trimming cost V 5 bases and J 4 bases; bases outside gene matches: 11. In germline, CDR1 is LNHDA, CDR2 SQIVND (reference sequence). CDR3 DNA sequence: TGTGCCAGTAGTCGGCTCTCCGGGGGGGCTTCAGATACGCAGTATTTT. Protein sequence: CASSRLSGGASDTQYF.

In nucleotides, the CDR3 is TGCGCCAGCAGCCAATCGGACAGGGGGCTCTACGAGCAGTACTTC. This codes for CASSQSDRGLYEQYF. The rearrangement links TRBV4-1 to TRBJ2-7; the match to TRBD1 covers 11 bases. The CDR3 loop spans 15 amino acids. Trimming removed 2 bases from V and 3 bases from J; junction bases left unmatched: 3. Germline CDR1 and CDR2: MGHRA and YSYEKL.